This TCR beta chain stems from a study of cytomegalovirus exposure and HLA in healthy donors. Study-level results: TCR beta chain V- and J-gene trimming was linked, in a later analysis, to a missense variant in DCLRE1C.

This clone has more than one count but fewer than ten. Its antigen is unknown. The PCR had 60 Vbeta and 13 Jbeta primers. Repertoires were generated with immunoSEQ multiplex PCR, while TCRdb's copy carries only in-frame clones and drops some. The repertoire holds 140,000 to 150,000 clones, 65% to 80% seen once, with approximately 3.8% in the top ten. V was pared by 5 bases and J by 0 bases, with 7 bases between. Germline loops: CDR1 ENHRY, CDR2 SYGVKD. This CDR3 has 13 residues. Sequences were obtained from PBMCs. The TCR originated in a male donor in good health and CMV-seronegative. The chain links TRBV10-3 to TRBJ1-1; a possible D gene is TRBD1 (5 bases). The CDR3 reads CAISPTVNTEAFF. The CDR3 DNA follows: TGTGCCATCAGTCCGACAGTGAACACTGAAGCTTTCTTT.